This T cell receptor (beta chain) was sequenced in a study of blood T cell repertoires in COVID-19. On the study more broadly: Samples representing acute and convalescent COVID-19 were sourced from the United States, Italy and Spain. T cells, B-cell-depleted T cells, or PBMCs supplied cDNA or gDNA.

How the authors handled the data: Researchers report that nucleated cell counts were estimated from reference gene primer amplification. TCRdb keeps only in-frame clones here, not all; method: immunoSEQ multiplex PCR. V, J and clone size reflect that table, while D and trimming were determined from the DNA. The table records about 60,000 clones, around 80% of them present only once. The CDR3 totals 13 residues. Germline CDR1 and CDR2: LGHDT and YNNKEL (reference sequence). Trimming shortened V by 0 bases and J by 3 bases, and 5 bases separated the two germline ends. The sequencing input was peripheral blood. This chain joins TRBV3-1 (or the pseudogene TRBV3-2) and TRBJ2-5; D gene ambiguous. The source is a man at least 80 years old with acute or convalescent COVID-19. DNA for the CDR3: TGTGCCAGCAGCCAAGATCGGGAAGAGACCCAGTACTTC. Its translation is CASSQDREETQYF.